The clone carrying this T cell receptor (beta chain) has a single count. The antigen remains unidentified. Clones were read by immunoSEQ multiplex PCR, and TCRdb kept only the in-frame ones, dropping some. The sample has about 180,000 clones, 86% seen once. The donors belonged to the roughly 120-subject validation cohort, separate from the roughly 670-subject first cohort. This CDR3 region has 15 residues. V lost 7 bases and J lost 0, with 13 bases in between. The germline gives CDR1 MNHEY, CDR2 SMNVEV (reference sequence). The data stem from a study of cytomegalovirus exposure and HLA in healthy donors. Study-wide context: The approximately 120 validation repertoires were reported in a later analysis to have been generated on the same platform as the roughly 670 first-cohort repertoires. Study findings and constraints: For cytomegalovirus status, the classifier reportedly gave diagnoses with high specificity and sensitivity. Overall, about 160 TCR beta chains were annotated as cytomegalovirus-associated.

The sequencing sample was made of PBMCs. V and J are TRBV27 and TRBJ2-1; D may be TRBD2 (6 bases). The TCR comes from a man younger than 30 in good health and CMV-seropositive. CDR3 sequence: CASKAGRSSYNEQFF. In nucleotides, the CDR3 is TGTGCCAGCAAGGCGGGAAGGAGCTCCTACAATGAGCAGTTCTTC.